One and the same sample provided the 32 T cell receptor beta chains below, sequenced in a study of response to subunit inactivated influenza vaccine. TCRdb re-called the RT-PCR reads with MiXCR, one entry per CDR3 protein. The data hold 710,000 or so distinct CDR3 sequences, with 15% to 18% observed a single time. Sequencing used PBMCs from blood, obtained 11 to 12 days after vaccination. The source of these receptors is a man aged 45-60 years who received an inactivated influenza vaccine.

The DNA for the CDR3 is TGCAGTGCTTCCGGGACAGGGGCTGGAGAGCAGTACTTC. Translating it yields CSASGTGAGEQYF. The V call is TRBV20-1, the J call TRBJ2-7; TRBD1 aligns across 10 bases. The CDR3 totals 13 residues. Trimming cost V 5 bases and J 7 bases; bases outside gene matches: 8. The V gene's germline CDR1 is DFQATT and CDR2 SNEGSKA (reference sequence).

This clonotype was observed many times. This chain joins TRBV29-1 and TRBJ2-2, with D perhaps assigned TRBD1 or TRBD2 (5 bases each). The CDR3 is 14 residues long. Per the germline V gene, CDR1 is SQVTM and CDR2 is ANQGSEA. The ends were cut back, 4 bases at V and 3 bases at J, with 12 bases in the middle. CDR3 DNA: TGCAGCGTTGCGCAGGGTAGCGACACCGGGGAGCTGTTTTTT. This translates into CSVAQGSDTGELFF.

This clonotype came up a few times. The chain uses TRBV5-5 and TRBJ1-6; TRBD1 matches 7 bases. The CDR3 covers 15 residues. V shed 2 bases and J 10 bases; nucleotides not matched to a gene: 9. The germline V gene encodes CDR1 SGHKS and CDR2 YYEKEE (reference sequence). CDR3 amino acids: CASSLIQGVWSPLHF. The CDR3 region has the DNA TGTGCCAGCAGCTTAATTCAGGGGGTATGGTCACCCCTCCACTTT.

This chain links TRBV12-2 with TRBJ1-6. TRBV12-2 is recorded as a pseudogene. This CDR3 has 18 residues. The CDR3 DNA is TGTGCAAGTCGCTTTTCGTGGAGACAGGGCTCCTATAATTCACCCCTCCACTTT. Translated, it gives CASRFSWRQGSYNSPLHF.

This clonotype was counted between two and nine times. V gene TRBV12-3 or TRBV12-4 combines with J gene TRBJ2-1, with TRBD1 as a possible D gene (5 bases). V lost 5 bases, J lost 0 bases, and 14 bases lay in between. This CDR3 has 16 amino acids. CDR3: CASSASQGPSYNEQFF. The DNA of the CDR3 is TGTGCCAGCAGTGCTTCCCAGGGTCCCTCCTACAATGAGCAGTTCTTC.

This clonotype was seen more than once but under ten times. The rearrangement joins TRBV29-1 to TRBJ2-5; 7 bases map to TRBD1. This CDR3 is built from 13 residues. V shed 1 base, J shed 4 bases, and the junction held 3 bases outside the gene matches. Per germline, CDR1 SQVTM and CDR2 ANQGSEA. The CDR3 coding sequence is TGCAGCGTTGAAGCCAACAGGGGAGAGACCCAGTACTTC. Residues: CSVEANRGETQYF.

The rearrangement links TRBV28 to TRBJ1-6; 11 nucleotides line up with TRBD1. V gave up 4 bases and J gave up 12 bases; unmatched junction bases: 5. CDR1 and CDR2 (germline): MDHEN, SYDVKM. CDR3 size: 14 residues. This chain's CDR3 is CASSSDRGRRPLHF. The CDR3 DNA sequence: TGTGCCAGCAGTTCGGACAGGGGGCGAAGACCCCTCCACTTT.

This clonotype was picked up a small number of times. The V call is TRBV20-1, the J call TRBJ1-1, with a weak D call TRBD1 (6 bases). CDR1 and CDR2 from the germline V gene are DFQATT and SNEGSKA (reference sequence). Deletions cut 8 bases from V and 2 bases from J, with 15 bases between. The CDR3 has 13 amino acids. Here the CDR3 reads CSLHRTDNTEAFF. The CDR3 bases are TGCAGTCTACACCGGACAGATAACACTGAAGCTTTCTTT.

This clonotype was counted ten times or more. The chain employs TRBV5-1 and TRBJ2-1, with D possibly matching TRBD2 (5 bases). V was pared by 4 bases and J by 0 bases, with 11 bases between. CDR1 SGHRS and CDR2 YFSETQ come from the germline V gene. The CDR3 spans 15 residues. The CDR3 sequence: CASSSGASSYNEQFF. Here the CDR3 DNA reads TGCGCCAGCAGCAGCGGCGCAAGCTCCTACAATGAGCAGTTCTTC.

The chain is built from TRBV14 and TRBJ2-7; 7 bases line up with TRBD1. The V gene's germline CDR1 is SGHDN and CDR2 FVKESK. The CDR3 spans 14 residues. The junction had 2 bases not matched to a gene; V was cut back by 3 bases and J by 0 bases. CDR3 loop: CASSQYRGSYEQYF. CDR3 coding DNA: TGTGCCAGCAGCCAGTACAGGGGCTCCTACGAGCAGTACTTC.

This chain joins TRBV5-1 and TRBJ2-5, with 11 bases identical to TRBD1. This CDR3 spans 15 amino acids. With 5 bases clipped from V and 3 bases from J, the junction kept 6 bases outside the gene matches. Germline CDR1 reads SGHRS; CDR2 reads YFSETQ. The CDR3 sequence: CASSSGTGGKETQYF. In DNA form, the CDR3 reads TGCGCCAGCAGTTCTGGGACAGGGGGTAAAGAGACCCAGTACTTC.

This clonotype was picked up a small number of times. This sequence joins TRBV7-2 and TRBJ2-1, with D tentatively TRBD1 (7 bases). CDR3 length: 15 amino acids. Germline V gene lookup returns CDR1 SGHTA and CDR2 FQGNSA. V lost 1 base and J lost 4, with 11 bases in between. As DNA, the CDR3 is TGTGCCAGCAGCTTAGAGGCAGGGGGGTACAATGAGCAGTTCTTC. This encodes CASSLEAGGYNEQFF.

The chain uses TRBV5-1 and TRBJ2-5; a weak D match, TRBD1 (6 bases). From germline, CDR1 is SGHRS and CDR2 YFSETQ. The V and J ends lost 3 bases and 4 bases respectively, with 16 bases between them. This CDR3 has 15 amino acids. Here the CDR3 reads CASSSPAGTTETQYF. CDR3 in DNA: TGCGCCAGCAGCTCACCCGCCGGGACAACAGAGACCCAGTACTTC.

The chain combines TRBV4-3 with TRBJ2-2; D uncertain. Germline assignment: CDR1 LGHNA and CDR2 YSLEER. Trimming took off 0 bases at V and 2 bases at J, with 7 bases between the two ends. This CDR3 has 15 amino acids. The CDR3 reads CASSQDWGNTGELFF. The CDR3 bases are TGCGCCAGCAGCCAAGACTGGGGTAACACCGGGGAGCTGTTTTTT.

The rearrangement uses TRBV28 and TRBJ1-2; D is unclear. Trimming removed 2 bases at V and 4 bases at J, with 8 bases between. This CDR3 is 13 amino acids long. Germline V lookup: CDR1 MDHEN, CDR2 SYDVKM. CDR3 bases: TGTGCCAGCAGTTTACCCGACGGCTATGGCTACACCTTC. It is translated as CASSLPDGYGYTF.

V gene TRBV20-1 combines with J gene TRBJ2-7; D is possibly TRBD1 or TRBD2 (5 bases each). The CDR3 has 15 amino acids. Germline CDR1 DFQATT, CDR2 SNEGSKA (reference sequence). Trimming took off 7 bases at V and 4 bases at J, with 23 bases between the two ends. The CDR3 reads CSVYTGALRGYEQYF. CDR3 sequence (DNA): TGCAGTGTATACACCGGGGCCCTCCGGGGATACGAGCAGTACTTC.

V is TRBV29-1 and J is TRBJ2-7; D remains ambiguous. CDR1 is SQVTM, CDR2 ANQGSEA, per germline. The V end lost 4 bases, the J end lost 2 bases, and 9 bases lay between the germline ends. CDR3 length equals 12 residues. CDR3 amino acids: CSVAVGPYEQYF. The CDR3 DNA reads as TGCAGCGTTGCGGTTGGGCCCTACGAGCAGTACTTC.

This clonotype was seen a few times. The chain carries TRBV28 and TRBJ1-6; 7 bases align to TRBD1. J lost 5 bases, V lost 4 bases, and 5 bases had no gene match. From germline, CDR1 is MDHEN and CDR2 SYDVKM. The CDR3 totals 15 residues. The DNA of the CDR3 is TGTGCCAGCAGTTACCCGGGACAGAATAATTCACCCCTCCACTTT. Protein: CASSYPGQNNSPLHF.

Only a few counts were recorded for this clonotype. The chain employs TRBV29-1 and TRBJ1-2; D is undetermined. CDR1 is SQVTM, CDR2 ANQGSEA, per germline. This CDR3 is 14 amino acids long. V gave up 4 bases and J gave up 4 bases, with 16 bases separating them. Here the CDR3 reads CSVGRRESIYGYTF. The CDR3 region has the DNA TGCAGCGTTGGACGGAGGGAGAGCATCTATGGCTACACCTTC.

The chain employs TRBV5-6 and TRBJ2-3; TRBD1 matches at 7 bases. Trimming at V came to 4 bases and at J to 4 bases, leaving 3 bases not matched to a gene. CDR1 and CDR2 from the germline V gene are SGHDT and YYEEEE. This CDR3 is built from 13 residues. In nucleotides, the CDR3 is TGTGCCAGCAGCCCTGGGACAGCAGATACGCAGTATTTT. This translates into CASSPGTADTQYF.

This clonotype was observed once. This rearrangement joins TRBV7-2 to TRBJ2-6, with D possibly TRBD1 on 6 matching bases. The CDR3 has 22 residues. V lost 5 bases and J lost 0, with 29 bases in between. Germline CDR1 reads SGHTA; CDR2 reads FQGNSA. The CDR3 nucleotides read TGTGCCAGCAGCGCCCTGTTCGAGGGGGAGAATCCTCTCTTCTCTGGGGCCAACGTCCTGACTTTC. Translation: CASSALFEGENPLFSGANVLTF.

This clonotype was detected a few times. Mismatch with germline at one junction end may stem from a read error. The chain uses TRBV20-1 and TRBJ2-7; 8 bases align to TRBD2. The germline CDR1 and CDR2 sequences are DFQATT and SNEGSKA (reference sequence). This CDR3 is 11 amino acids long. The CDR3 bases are TGCAGTGCTAGCCACGGACTAGCACCCTTCTTC. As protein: CSASHGLAPFF.

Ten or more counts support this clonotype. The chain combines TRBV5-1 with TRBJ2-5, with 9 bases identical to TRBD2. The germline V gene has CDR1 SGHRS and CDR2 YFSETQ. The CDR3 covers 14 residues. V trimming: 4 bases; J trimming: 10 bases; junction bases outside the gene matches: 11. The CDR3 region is CASSLTTSGVVQYF. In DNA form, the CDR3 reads TGCGCCAGCAGCCTCACGACTAGCGGCGTCGTCCAGTACTTC.

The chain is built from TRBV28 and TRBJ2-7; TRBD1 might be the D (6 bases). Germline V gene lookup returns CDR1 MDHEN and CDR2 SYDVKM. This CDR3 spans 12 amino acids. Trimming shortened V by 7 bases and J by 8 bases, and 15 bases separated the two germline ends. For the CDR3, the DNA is TGTGCCAGCAAAGGGGGAAATTCCAAGCAGTACTTC. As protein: CASKGGNSKQYF.

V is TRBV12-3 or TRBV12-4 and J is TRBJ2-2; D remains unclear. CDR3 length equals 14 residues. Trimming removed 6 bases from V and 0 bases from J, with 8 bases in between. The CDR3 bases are TGTGCCAGCAGGAGAAGCCCGAACACCGGGGAGCTGTTTTTT. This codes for CASRRSPNTGELFF.

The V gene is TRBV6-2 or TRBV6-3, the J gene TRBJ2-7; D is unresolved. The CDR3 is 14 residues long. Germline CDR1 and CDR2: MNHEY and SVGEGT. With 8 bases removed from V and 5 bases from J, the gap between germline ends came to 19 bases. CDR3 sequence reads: CASSFQMNVDEQYF. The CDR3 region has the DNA TGTGCCAGCTCTTTCCAGATGAACGTCGACGAGCAGTACTTC.

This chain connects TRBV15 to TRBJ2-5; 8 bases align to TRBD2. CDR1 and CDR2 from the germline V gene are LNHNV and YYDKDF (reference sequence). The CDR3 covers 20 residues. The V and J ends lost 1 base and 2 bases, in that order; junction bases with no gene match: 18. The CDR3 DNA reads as TGTGCCACCAGCAGAGGGGATAGCGGGGCCTGGCGCAAATATCAAGAGACCCAGTACTTC. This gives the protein CATSRGDSGAWRKYQETQYF.

CDR3 residues: CASSLSGTPSFHGYTF. CDR3 DNA: TGTGCCAGCAGTCTCTCCGGGACACCGAGCTTTCATGGCTACACCTTC. The chain couples TRBV9 to TRBJ1-2; tentative D call: TRBD1 (6 bases). The germline gives CDR1 SGDLS, CDR2 YYNGEE. The CDR3 is 16 residues long. V lost 5 bases to trimming and J lost 6 bases, with 23 bases between them.

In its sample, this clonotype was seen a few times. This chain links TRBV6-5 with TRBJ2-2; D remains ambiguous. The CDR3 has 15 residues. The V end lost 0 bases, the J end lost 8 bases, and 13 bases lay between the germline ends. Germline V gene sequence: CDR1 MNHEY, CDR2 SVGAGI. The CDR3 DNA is TGTGCCAGCAGTTACTCATGGGAAAGGGTGGGGGAGCTGTTTTTT. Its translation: CASSYSWERVGELFF.

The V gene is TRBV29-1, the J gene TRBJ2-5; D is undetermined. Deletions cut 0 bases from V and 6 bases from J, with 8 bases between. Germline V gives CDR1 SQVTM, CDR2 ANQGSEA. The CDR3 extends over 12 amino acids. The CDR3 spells CSVEDHGQTQYF. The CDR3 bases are TGCAGCGTTGAAGATCATGGACAGACCCAGTACTTC.

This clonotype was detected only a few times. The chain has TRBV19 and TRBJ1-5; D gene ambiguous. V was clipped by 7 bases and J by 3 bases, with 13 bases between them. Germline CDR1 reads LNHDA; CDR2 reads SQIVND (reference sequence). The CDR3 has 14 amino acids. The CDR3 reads CASNALAANQPQHF. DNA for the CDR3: TGTGCCAGTAATGCGTTGGCGGCCAATCAGCCCCAGCATTTT.

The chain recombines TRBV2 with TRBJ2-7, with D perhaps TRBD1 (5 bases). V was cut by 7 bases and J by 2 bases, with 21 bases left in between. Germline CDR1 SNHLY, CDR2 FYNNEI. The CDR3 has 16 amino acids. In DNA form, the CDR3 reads TGTGCCAGCAACAATCGCCGACAGAAACTCACCTACGAGCAGTACTTC. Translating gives CASNNRRQKLTYEQYF.